Listed below are T cell receptor beta chains from one sample, sequenced in a study of shared clonotypes between healthy human individuals. Some clones are missing from TCRdb's copy, which holds only in-frame ones; the method was immunoSEQ multiplex PCR. The sample contains roughly 380,000 clones, approximately 96% of which appear only once. The sequenced sample consisted of memory CD8+ T cells sorted from blood. Every receptor here comes from a man in his thirties or forties in good health. CDR3s include the opening cysteine and the closing phenylalanine or tryptophan. Each record gives: D gene, J gene, V gene, CDR3 DNA, CDR3 protein. The D gene is left open where the match is weak.

D gene: TRBD2; J gene: TRBJ2-7; V gene: TRBV20-1; CDR3 DNA: TGCAGTGCCCTAGCGGGTCGCGAGCAGTACTTC; CDR3 protein: CSALAGREQYF
D gene: .; J gene: TRBJ2-5; V gene: TRBV15; CDR3 DNA: TGTGCCACCAGCAGAGGACTGGGCCAAGAGACCCAGTACTTC; CDR3 protein: CATSRGLGQETQYF
D gene: TRBD1; J gene: TRBJ2-4; V gene: TRBV6-1; CDR3 DNA: TGTGCCAGCAGTGAAGACGGGACAGATCAGTACTTC; CDR3 protein: CASSEDGTDQYF
D gene: .; J gene: TRBJ1-5; V gene: TRBV6-1; CDR3 DNA: TGTGCCAGCAGTGACAGGGAAAATCAGCCCCAGCATTTT; CDR3 protein: CASSDRENQPQHF
D gene: .; J gene: TRBJ1-1; V gene: TRBV30; CDR3 DNA: TGTGCCTGGAGTGTACAGATACCGAACACTGAAGCTTTCTTT; CDR3 protein: CAWSVQIPNTEAFF
D gene: TRBD2; J gene: TRBJ2-7; V gene: TRBV7-2; CDR3 DNA: TGTGCCAGCAGCTTAGCTGCTCGTGGACTAGCGGGGGCCTACGAGCAGTACTTC; CDR3 protein: CASSLAARGLAGAYEQYF
D gene: TRBD1; J gene: TRBJ2-7; V gene: TRBV11-2; CDR3 DNA: TGTGCCAGCAGCTACACAGGGGTCGAGCAGTACTTC; CDR3 protein: CASSYTGVEQYF
D gene: TRBD2; J gene: TRBJ2-5; V gene: TRBV5-4; CDR3 DNA: TGTGCCAGCAGCTTGGGAACTAGCGGGCAAGAGACCCAGTACTTC; CDR3 protein: CASSLGTSGQETQYF
D gene: TRBD2; J gene: TRBJ2-7; V gene: TRBV5-1; CDR3 DNA: TGCGCCAGCAGCTTAACGGCGGGAGGGCCCTACGAGCAGTACTTC; CDR3 protein: CASSLTAGGPYEQYF
D gene: .; J gene: TRBJ1-3; V gene: TRBV14; CDR3 DNA: TGTGCCAGCAGCCGACAGATTCCTGGAAACACCATATATTTT; CDR3 protein: CASSRQIPGNTIYF
D gene: TRBD2; J gene: TRBJ2-1; V gene: TRBV14; CDR3 DNA: TGTGCCAGCAGCCAAGGACTAGCGGGAGTTGAGCAGTTCTTC; CDR3 protein: CASSQGLAGVEQFF
D gene: TRBD2; J gene: TRBJ2-3; V gene: TRBV7-9; CDR3 DNA: TGTGCCAGCAGCTTAGCGGGGGGGACCGGCACAGATACGCAGTATTTT; CDR3 protein: CASSLAGGTGTDTQYF
D gene: .; J gene: TRBJ2-7; V gene: TRBV6-5; CDR3 DNA: TGTGCCAGCAGTTACCTCGGGACGGATACCTACGAGCAGTACTTC; CDR3 protein: CASSYLGTDTYEQYF
D gene: .; J gene: TRBJ1-4; V gene: TRBV5-1; CDR3 DNA: TGCGCCAGCAGCTTTACTGGGGGCGGTGAAAAACTGTTTTTT; CDR3 protein: CASSFTGGGEKLFF
D gene: TRBD1; J gene: TRBJ1-1; V gene: TRBV27; CDR3 DNA: TGTGCCAGCAGTCGACAGGGGGGGAACACTGAAGCTTTCTTT; CDR3 protein: CASSRQGGNTEAFF
D gene: .; J gene: TRBJ1-5; V gene: TRBV19; CDR3 DNA: TGTGCCAGTAGTATTTACCAGGCTTATCAGCCCCAGCATTTT; CDR3 protein: CASSIYQAYQPQHF
D gene: .; J gene: TRBJ2-1; V gene: TRBV18; CDR3 DNA: TGTGCCAGCTCACTCTCAGGCTCCTACAATGAGCAGTTCTTC; CDR3 protein: CASSLSGSYNEQFF
D gene: .; J gene: TRBJ1-3; V gene: TRBV14; CDR3 DNA: TGTGCCAGCAGCCAAGCCCGCGGAAACACCATATATTTT; CDR3 protein: CASSQARGNTIYF
D gene: .; J gene: TRBJ2-6; V gene: TRBV27; CDR3 DNA: TGTGCCAGCAGTAAAATTGGTGGCTCTGGGGCCAACGTCCTGACTTTC; CDR3 protein: CASSKIGGSGANVLTF
D gene: .; J gene: TRBJ1-2; V gene: TRBV9; CDR3 DNA: TGTGCCAGCCCACCCGGCTATGGCTACACCTTC; CDR3 protein: CASPPGYGYTF